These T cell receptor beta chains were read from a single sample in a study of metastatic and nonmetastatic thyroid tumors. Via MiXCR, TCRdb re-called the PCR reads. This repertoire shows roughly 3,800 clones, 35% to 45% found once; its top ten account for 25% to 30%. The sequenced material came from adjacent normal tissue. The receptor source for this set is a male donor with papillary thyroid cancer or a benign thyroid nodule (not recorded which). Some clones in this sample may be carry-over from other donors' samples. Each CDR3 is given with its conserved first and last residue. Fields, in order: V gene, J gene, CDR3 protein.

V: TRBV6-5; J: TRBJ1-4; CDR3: CASKDQSGGKLFF
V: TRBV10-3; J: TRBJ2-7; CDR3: CAISEYRSYEQYF
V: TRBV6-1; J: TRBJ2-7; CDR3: CASSVGQGPYEQYF
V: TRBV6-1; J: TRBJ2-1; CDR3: CASRSGTGGNEQFF
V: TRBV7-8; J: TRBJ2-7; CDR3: CASSLTGNAYEQYF
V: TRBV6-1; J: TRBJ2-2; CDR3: CASSEGGGRLTGELFF
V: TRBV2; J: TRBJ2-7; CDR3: CASSAPRGRAKYEQYF
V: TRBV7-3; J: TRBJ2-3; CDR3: CASSSDGGGTDTQYF
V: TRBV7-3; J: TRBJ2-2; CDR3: CASSSFAGRSGELFF
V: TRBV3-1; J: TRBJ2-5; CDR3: CASSLRGGGQETQYF
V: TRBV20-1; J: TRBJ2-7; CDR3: CSARDGAGKNEQYF
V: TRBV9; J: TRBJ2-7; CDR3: CASSVPAGGPVTGELYF
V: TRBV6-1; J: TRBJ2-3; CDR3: CASSTPQSTDTQYF
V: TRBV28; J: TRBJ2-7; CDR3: CASSPIGTKIYEQYF
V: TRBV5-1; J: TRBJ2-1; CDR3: CASSPLGDRVDEQFF
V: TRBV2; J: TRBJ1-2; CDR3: CASSGSLGTEGGYTF
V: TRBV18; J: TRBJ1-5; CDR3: CASSPKGQGYQPQHF
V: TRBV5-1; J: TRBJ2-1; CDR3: CASSLPGQPYSDQFF
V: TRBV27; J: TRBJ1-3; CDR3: CASSLSFVSLGSERNTIYF
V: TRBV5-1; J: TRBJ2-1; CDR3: CASRQGHEQFF
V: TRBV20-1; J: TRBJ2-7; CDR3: CSARPVGGGQSYEQYF
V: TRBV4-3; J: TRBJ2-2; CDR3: CASSQDRIGELFF
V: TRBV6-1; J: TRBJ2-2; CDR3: CASASGTSGNTGELFF
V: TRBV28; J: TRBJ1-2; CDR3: CASSPGQGGFRYGYTF
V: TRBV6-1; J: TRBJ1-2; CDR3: CASQRTSREGYTF